These 5 T cell receptor gamma chains came from one sample sequenced in a study of Vδ1+ human thymocytes. Study-wide results and limits: Thymic TRG and TRD repertoires appeared highly polyclonal, with Gaussian CDR3 length distributions.

Extracted RNA was reverse transcribed into cDNA. Pooled V-gene forward primers with one constant-region reverse primer generated the CDR3 amplicons by multiplex PCR. TCRdb reanalysed the multiplex PCR reads via CATT. The profile shows under 25,000 gamma-chain clones, around 15% of them singletons. Their cognate antigens are unknown. Material for sequencing was Vdelta1+ gamma-delta thymocytes from the thymus. Subset reported: FACS-sorted CD3+ TCRalphabeta- TCRVdelta1+ TCRVdelta2- thymocytes. The receptors stem from a child less than two years old who had congenital heart surgery.

With regard to this clone: This CDR3 is also generated by other DNA sequences in the sample. The chain recombines TRGV8 with TRGJ1 or TRGJ2. Germline trimming cut 0 bases from V and 4 bases from J; bases unmatched to any gene: 3. CDR1 VENAVY and CDR2 YDSYNSRV come from the germline V gene. CDR3 length: 13 residues. In DNA, the CDR3 is TGTGCCACCTGGGATAGGCGCTATTATAAGAAACTCTTT. Amino acids: CATWDRRYYKKLF.

This clone occurred a few times. The chain recombines TRGV9 with TRGJ1 or TRGJ2. Germline V gene sequence: CDR1 GITISATS, CDR2 ISYDGTV (reference sequence). The V segment lost 2 bases and the J segment 12 bases; nucleotides outside the gene matches: 13. The CDR3 consists of 13 residues. Here the CDR3 reads CALWEALTRRKLF. CDR3 nucleotides: TGTGCCTTGTGGGAGGCCCTGACCCGACGGAAACTCTTT.

In the case of this clone: Other DNA sequences in this specimen translate into the identical CDR3. The chain uses TRGV8 and TRGJ1 or TRGJ2. The CDR3 spans 13 residues. V was pared by 0 bases and J by 4 bases, with 3 bases of the junction left unmatched. Germline values: CDR1 VENAVY, CDR2 YDSYNSRV. Here the CDR3 reads CATWDRGYYKKLF. CDR3 in DNA: TGTGCCACCTGGGATAGGGGCTATTATAAGAAACTCTTT.

The chain has TRGV4 and TRGJ1 or TRGJ2. This CDR3 region has 14 residues. V dropped 1 base and J dropped 3; count of bases not matched to a gene: 6. Germline values: CDR1 EGSTGY, CDR2 YDSYTSSV. CDR3 nucleotide sequence: TGTGCCACCTGGGATGGCAACCCTTATTATAAGAAACTCTTT. Protein product: CATWDGNPYYKKLF.

This clone occurred a few times. This chain joins TRGV3 and TRGJP2. Trimming cost V 3 bases and J 5 bases; bases outside gene matches: 9. Germline V gives CDR1 VTNTFY, CDR2 YDVSTARD (reference sequence). The CDR3 totals 15 residues. Here the CDR3 reads CATWDGFLSDWIKTF. DNA of the CDR3: TGTGCCACCTGGGACGGATTCCTGAGTGATTGGATCAAGACGTTT.